This TCR beta chain was sequenced during a study of T cell repertoires in cytomegalovirus infection. Study background: Indications of both CMV infection and matching HLA type were provided by public TCR beta signatures. Study-level results: HLA-C-restricted CMV-specific TCR beta clonotypes were dominant in the ex vivo response. Adding up the frequency of public TCR beta families identified people who carried CMV plus the relevant HLA.

About this clonotype itself: Antigen specificity is unknown.

The germline gives CDR1 PRHDT, CDR2 FYEKMQ (reference sequence). This CDR3 region has 14 residues. The V end was cut by 7 bases, the J end by 3 bases, with 16 bases between. TCRdb reanalysed the reads using MiXCR and keeps one entry per CDR3 protein. The table has roughly 130,000 distinct CDR3 sequences, roughly a quarter seen once; the top ten hold 30% to 40%. Sequencing was carried out using PBMCs, sequenced either directly or after in vitro stimulation (not recorded which). This receptor was obtained from a human donor in good health (CMV status not recorded). Some clones in this sample may be carry-over from other donors' samples. J is TRBJ2-7 and V is TRBV13, with D possibly matching TRBD2 (7 bases). The CDR3 nucleotides read TGTGCCAGCAACAGGGCTAGCGGTATCTACGAGCAGTACTTC. Translating it yields CASNRASGIYEQYF.